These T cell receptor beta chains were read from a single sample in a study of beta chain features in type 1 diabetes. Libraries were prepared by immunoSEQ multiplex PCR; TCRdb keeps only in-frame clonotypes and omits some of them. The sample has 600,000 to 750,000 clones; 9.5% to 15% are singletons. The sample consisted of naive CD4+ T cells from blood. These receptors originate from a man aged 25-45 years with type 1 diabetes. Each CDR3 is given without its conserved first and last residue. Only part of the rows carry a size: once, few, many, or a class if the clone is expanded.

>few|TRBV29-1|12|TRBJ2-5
SVGGHLRRETQY
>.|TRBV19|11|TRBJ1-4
ASSARGREKLF
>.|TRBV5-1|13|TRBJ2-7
ASSLGLADLYEQY
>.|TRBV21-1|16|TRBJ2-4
ASSKGDRPGRAKNIQY
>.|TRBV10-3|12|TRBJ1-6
AIRATETDSPLH
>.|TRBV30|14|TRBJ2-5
AWSPKPGQGRETQY
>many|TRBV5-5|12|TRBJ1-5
ASSGTGGNQPQH
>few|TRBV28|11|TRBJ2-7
ASGESRVYEQY
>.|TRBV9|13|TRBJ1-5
ASSVGQYSNQPQH
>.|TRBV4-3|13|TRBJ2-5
ASSQAPRGEETQY
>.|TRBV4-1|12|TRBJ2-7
ASSQRLSSYEQY
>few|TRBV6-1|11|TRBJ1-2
ANRWGGNYGYT
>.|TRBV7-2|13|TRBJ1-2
ASSPESDRGYGYT
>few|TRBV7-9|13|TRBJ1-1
ASSARGDQNTEAF
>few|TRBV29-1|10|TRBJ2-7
SVGPSSYEQY
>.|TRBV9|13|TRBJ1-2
ASSVGSREEAGYT
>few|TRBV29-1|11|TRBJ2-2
SVDGQATGELF
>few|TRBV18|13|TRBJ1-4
ASSPRQGRAEKLF
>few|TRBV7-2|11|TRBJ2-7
ASSPRTAYEQY
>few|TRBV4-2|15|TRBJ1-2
ASSQGGRGAKGYGYT
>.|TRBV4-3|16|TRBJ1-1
ASSQWGTGARTDTEAF
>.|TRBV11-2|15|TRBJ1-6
ASSLDRRRLDNSPLH
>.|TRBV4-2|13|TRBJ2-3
ASSQKGGSGDTQY
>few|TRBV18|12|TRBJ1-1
ASSPGALNTEAF
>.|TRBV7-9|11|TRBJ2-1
ASSGQVHNEQF
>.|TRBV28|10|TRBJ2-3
ASSLPTNTQY
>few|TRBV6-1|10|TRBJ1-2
ASSEGTYGYT
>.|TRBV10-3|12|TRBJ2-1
AIKRDSNYNEQF
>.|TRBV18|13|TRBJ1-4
ASSQRQGANEKLF
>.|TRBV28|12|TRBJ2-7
ASIRDLSSYEQY
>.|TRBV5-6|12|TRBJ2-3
ASSPPAGTDTQY
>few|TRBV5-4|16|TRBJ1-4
ASSSTTGQNLLNEKLF
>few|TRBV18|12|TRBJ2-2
ASSHRESTGELF
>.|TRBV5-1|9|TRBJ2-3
ASSFKDTQY